This T cell receptor (beta chain) was obtained from a study of cytomegalovirus exposure and HLA in healthy donors. Points from the study as a whole: Cytomegalovirus-associated TCR beta chains were listed, numbering some 150.

The study ran its PCR with 60 Vbeta and 13 Jbeta primers. Method: immunoSEQ multiplex PCR; TCRdb's copy keeps in-frame clones and lacks some. The repertoire holds around 140,000 clones, with approximately 83% as singletons. As concerns this clone: The target antigen is unknown.

Sequencing was performed on PBMCs. This clonotype was sampled from a male donor in good health and CMV-seronegative.

The CDR3 region has the DNA TGCAGCGTTGAAGGGGCAGCGAACACCGGGGAGCTGTTTTTT. It codes for CSVEGAANTGELFF. The chain couples TRBV29-1 to TRBJ2-2; the D is unclear. Germline V lookup: CDR1 SQVTM, CDR2 ANQGSEA. V was clipped by 1 base and J by 0 bases, with 6 bases between them. CDR3 size: 14 residues.